Shown below are 27 T cell receptor beta chains from a single sample sequenced in a study of cytomegalovirus exposure and HLA in healthy donors. The PCR was carried out with 60 Vbeta primers and 13 Jbeta primers. The table came from immunoSEQ multiplex PCR; TCRdb's copy has only in-frame clones and leaves some out. The table records approximately 76,000 clones, under 70% of them present only once. The sequencing input was PBMCs. These receptors came from a man aged 25 to 45 in good health and CMV-seropositive.

This sequence joins TRBV28 and TRBJ2-7; the match to TRBD1 covers 9 bases. CDR1 and CDR2 from the germline V gene are MDHEN and SYDVKM. The CDR3 length is 16 residues. V was clipped by 5 bases and J by 4 bases; unmatched bases: 12. The CDR3 sequence: CASSGLTGGSPYEQYF. DNA for the CDR3: TGTGCCAGCAGTGGACTGACAGGGGGTTCCCCTTACGAGCAGTACTTC.

The chain couples TRBV4-3 to TRBJ2-1, with D possibly being TRBD1 (6 bases). Germline CDR1 is LGHNA and CDR2 is YSLEER. V was clipped by 2 bases and J by 5 bases, with 10 bases between them. The CDR3 has 14 amino acids. CDR3 protein: CASSQTGLNNEQFF. The DNA for the CDR3 is TGCGCCAGCAGCCAAACAGGGCTGAACAATGAGCAGTTCTTC.

This sequence joins TRBV2 and TRBJ2-7; TRBD1 matches at 7 bases. The CDR3 is 15 amino acids. CDR1 and CDR2 from the germline V gene are SNHLY and FYNNEI. V was clipped by 6 bases and J by 1 base; unmatched bases: 9. The CDR3 nucleotides are TGTGCCAGCAGGAACGGACAGGTGGTTTCCTACGAGCAGTACTTC. This sequence encodes CASRNGQVVSYEQYF.

The rearrangement links TRBV2 to TRBJ2-5, with D tentatively TRBD1 (6 bases). The ends were cut back, 9 bases at V and 5 bases at J, with 13 bases in the middle. The CDR3 is made up of 12 amino acids. Germline CDR1 SNHLY, CDR2 FYNNEI. The CDR3 bases are TGTGCCAGTGTCACAGGGCGGGAGACCCAGTACTTC. It is translated as CASVTGRETQYF.

The chain employs TRBV10-3 and TRBJ2-7, with D possibly being TRBD2 (6 bases). The germline gives CDR1 ENHRY, CDR2 SYGVKD. This CDR3 contains 14 residues. V was pared by 4 bases and J by 5 bases, with 15 bases between. In DNA form, the CDR3 reads TGTGCCATCAGTGGCGCGGGGTGGGTCCACGAGCAGTACTTC. The encoded protein is CAISGAGWVHEQYF.

The chain recombines TRBV6-5 with TRBJ2-7; possibly TRBD2 for D (5 bases). Germline CDR1 reads MNHEY; CDR2 reads SVGAGI. V lost 7 bases, J lost 4 bases, and 8 bases lay in between. This CDR3 spans 11 amino acids. The CDR3 reads CASTAGYEQYF. CDR3 in DNA: TGTGCCAGCACGGCGGGTTACGAGCAGTACTTC.

The chain couples TRBV2 to TRBJ2-7; perhaps TRBD2 as D (7 bases). The germline V gene encodes CDR1 SNHLY and CDR2 FYNNEI. V lost 3 bases to trimming and J lost 5 bases, with 20 bases between them. The CDR3 runs 16 residues. In DNA, the CDR3 is TGTGCCAGCAGTGACTGGGGGGGACACGCTGGGGACGAGCAGTACTTC. This encodes CASSDWGGHAGDEQYF.

The chain couples TRBV6-6 to TRBJ1-5; a weak D match, TRBD1 (5 bases). Germline loops: CDR1 MNHNY, CDR2 SVGAGI (reference sequence). Trimming removed 0 bases from V and 0 bases from J, with 6 bases in between. The CDR3 sequence is 15 residues long. In DNA, the CDR3 is TGTGCCAGCAGTTACTCCGGACATAGCAATCAGCCCCAGCATTTT. Its protein is CASSYSGHSNQPQHF.

The gene calls are TRBV6-5 and TRBJ1-1; no definite D call. V was pared by 8 bases and J by 8 bases, with 9 bases between. CDR1 MNHEY and CDR2 SVGAGI come from the germline V gene. The CDR3 length is 10 residues. The CDR3 sequence: CASGSGEAFF. The DNA of the CDR3 is TGTGCCAGCGGCTCGGGAGAAGCTTTCTTT.

This chain joins TRBV21-1 and TRBJ1-6; the table's D call, TRBD1, has no DNA check behind it. TRBV21-1 is tagged as a pseudogene. This CDR3 is 15 amino acids long. The DNA for the CDR3 is TGTGCCAGCAGCAAAGTGACAGGGCTTAATTCACCCCTCCACTTT. This encodes CASSKVTGLNSPLHF.

Notes on this clone: This same CDR3 is encoded by further DNA sequences in the sample. CDR3 in DNA: TGTGCCAGCCGGACAGATTCCTACAATGAGCAGTTCTTC. As protein: CASRTDSYNEQFF. V is TRBV19 and J is TRBJ2-1, with D possibly being TRBD1 (6 bases). The CDR3 covers 13 residues. V lost 9 bases and J lost 1, with 10 bases in between. Germline V gives CDR1 LNHDA, CDR2 SQIVND (reference sequence).

The J gene is TRBJ2-1, the V gene TRBV10-3, with TRBD2 matching 8 bases. CDR1 is ENHRY, CDR2 SYGVKD, per germline. V was pared by 2 bases and J by 3 bases, with 3 bases of the junction left unmatched. The CDR3 is 15 residues long. CDR3 nucleotide sequence: TGTGCCATCAGTGAGCGGACTAGCAACTACAATGAGCAGTTCTTC. It codes for CAISERTSNYNEQFF.

The gene calls are TRBV5-4 and TRBJ2-7; 11 bases map to TRBD2. This CDR3 spans 15 amino acids. V lost 0 bases, J lost 3 bases, and 2 bases stayed unmatched. CDR1 SGHNT and CDR2 YYREEE come from the germline V gene (reference sequence). In DNA, the CDR3 is TGTGCCAGCAGCTTGGACGGGACTAGCGGCTACGAGCAGTACTTC. Protein: CASSLDGTSGYEQYF.

This rearrangement joins TRBV5-1 to TRBJ2-1; 8 nucleotides line up with TRBD2. This CDR3 region has 14 residues. Germline loops: CDR1 SGHRS, CDR2 YFSETQ. V was pared by 1 base and J by 4 bases, with 1 base of the junction left unmatched. CDR3 in amino acids: CASSLRGGYNEQFF. As DNA, the CDR3 is TGCGCCAGCAGCTTGCGCGGGGGGTACAATGAGCAGTTCTTC.

The V call is TRBV30, the J call TRBJ2-7; a weak D match, TRBD1 (7 bases). Germline V gene data show CDR1 as GTSNPN and CDR2 as SVGIG (reference sequence). V was clipped by 5 bases and J by 6 bases, with 14 bases between them. The length of the CDR3 is 12 residues. The CDR3 region is CAWGGGGGEQYF. The CDR3, as DNA: TGTGCCTGGGGAGGAGGGGGCGGCGAGCAGTACTTC.

The CDR3 DNA follows: TGTGCCAGCAGCTTAGCCGCCAATGGGGGGGAGCAGTACTTC. It is translated as CASSLAANGGEQYF. The rearrangement links TRBV7-2 to TRBJ2-7; perhaps TRBD2 as D (6 bases). Germline CDR1 is SGHTA and CDR2 is FQGNSA. The V end lost 0 bases, the J end lost 7 bases, and 13 bases lay between the germline ends. CDR3 length: 14 residues.

The V gene is TRBV14, the J gene TRBJ2-3, with a weak D call TRBD2 (5 bases). The CDR3 is 13 amino acids. Germline V gene data show CDR1 as SGHDN and CDR2 as FVKESK. V was trimmed by 4 bases and J by 3 bases, leaving 8 bases between them. DNA for the CDR3: TGTGCCAGCAGCCCCTCGGGGACAGATACGCAGTATTTT. It yields the protein CASSPSGTDTQYF.

The chain recombines TRBV5-1 with TRBJ1-4; D gene unclear. Germline V lookup: CDR1 SGHRS, CDR2 YFSETQ. The CDR3 sequence is 13 residues long. V lost 4 bases and J lost 5, with 9 bases in between. The CDR3 loop reads CASSPSSNEKLFF. The DNA of the CDR3 is TGCGCCAGCAGCCCAAGCTCGAATGAAAAACTGTTTTTT. Full variable domain (missing parts from reference TRBV5-1 and TRBJ1-4): KAGVTQTPRYLIKTRGQQVTLSCSPISGHRSVSWYQQTPGQGLQFLFEYFSETQRNKGNFPGRFSGRQFSNSRSEMNVSTLELGDSALYLCASSPSSNEKLFFGSGTQLSVL.

V is TRBV7-6 and J is TRBJ1-2; 10 bases agree with TRBD1. This CDR3 has 19 residues. The germline V gene has CDR1 SGHVS and CDR2 FNYEAQ. V was pared by 5 bases and J by 2 bases, with 17 bases of the junction left unmatched. CDR3 sequence: CASSLNTGTGVGGNYGYTF. The CDR3 DNA is TGTGCCAGCAGCCTTAATACCGGGACAGGGGTTGGGGGGAACTATGGCTACACCTTC.

This rearrangement joins TRBV5-4 to TRBJ2-7, with TRBD2 matching 7 bases. CDR3 length: 14 amino acids. V dropped 1 base and J dropped 5; count of bases not matched to a gene: 6. The germline V gene has CDR1 SGHNT and CDR2 YYREEE (reference sequence). The CDR3 spells CASSLWGGGDEQYF. As DNA, the CDR3 is TGTGCCAGCAGCTTGTGGGGGGGAGGGGACGAGCAGTACTTC.

The gene calls are TRBV28 and TRBJ2-5, with a tentative D call TRBD1 (5 bases). Trimming pared 5 bases from V and 5 bases from J, leaving 21 bases between. The CDR3 is made up of 16 amino acids. Germline CDR1 reads MDHEN; CDR2 reads SYDVKM. The CDR3 here is CASSPLDTLERETQYF. The CDR3 bases are TGTGCCAGCAGTCCGCTGGACACACTTGAGAGGGAGACCCAGTACTTC.

CDR3 loop: CASSHTGAKGNTIYF. In DNA form, the CDR3 reads TGTGCCAGCAGCCATACAGGGGCGAAAGGAAACACCATATATTTT. This chain connects TRBV7-2 to TRBJ1-3; 7 positions agree with TRBD1. The CDR3 is 15 amino acids. The V gene's germline CDR1 is SGHTA and CDR2 FQGNSA. Unmatched junction bases numbered 8, after V lost 5 bases and J lost 4 bases.

The gene calls are TRBV6-1 and TRBJ1-5; D is possibly TRBD1 (6 bases). With 2 bases removed from V and 0 bases from J, the gap between germline ends came to 11 bases. CDR1 is MNHNS, CDR2 SASEGT, per germline. The CDR3 spans 16 residues. The chain's CDR3 is CASSELGHYSNQPQHF. For the CDR3, the DNA is TGTGCCAGCAGTGAATTGGGACACTATAGCAATCAGCCCCAGCATTTT.

This sequence joins TRBV28 and TRBJ2-1; a possible D gene is TRBD1 (6 bases). Deletions cut 2 bases from V and 5 bases from J, with 13 bases between. The CDR3 is 15 amino acids. Germline CDR1 MDHEN, CDR2 SYDVKM. The CDR3 loop reads CASSLPGTKNNEQFF. CDR3 sequence (DNA): TGTGCCAGCAGTTTACCCGGGACAAAGAACAATGAGCAGTTCTTC.

In nucleotides, the CDR3 is TGTGCCAGCAGCTTAGGAGGGATCCCGCGTGAGACGAGCGGCGAGCAGTACTTC. Protein: CASSLGGIPRETSGEQYF. The gene calls are TRBV7-9 and TRBJ2-7; the D gene is possibly TRBD2 (5 bases). The CDR3 covers 18 residues. The V gene lost 1 base and the J gene lost 6 bases, with 25 bases spanning the gap. Germline CDR1 is SEHNR and CDR2 is FQNEAQ (reference sequence). Drawing the rest from reference TRBV7-9 and TRBJ2-7, the complete variable domain is DTGVSQNPRHKITKRGQNVTFRCDPISEHNRLYWYRQTLGQGPEFLTYFQNEAQLEKSRLLSDRFSAERPKGSFSTLEIQRTEQGDSAMYLCASSLGGIPRETSGEQYFGPGTRLTVT.

Comment on this clone: Other DNA sequences of this sample code for an identical CDR3. The chain links TRBV28 to TRBJ1-5; D gene unclear. V shed 6 bases and J shed 7 bases, with 10 bases lying between them. From germline, CDR1 is MDHEN and CDR2 SYDVKM. CDR3 length equals 12 residues. This CDR3 is CASRRGAQPQHF. DNA for the CDR3: TGTGCCAGCAGACGGGGTGCCCAGCCCCAGCATTTT. The full variable domain, in which reference TRBV28 and TRBJ1-5 provide the parts outside the CDR3, is DVKVTQSSRYLVKRTGEKVFLECVQDMDHENMFWYRQDPGLGLRLIYFSYDVKMKEKGDIPEGYSVSREKKERFSLILESASTNQTSMYLCASRRGAQPQHFGDGTRLSIL.

In this sample, this clone turned up many times. This chain connects TRBV5-4 to TRBJ1-5; no clear D gene. The germline V and J ends were trimmed by 4 bases and 9 bases, with 11 bases remaining between them. Germline V CDR1 and CDR2: SGHNT, YYREEE (reference sequence). The CDR3 extends over 12 amino acids. The CDR3 region is CASSLYPGPQHF. The DNA of the CDR3 is TGTGCCAGCAGCCTATATCCAGGGCCCCAGCATTTT.